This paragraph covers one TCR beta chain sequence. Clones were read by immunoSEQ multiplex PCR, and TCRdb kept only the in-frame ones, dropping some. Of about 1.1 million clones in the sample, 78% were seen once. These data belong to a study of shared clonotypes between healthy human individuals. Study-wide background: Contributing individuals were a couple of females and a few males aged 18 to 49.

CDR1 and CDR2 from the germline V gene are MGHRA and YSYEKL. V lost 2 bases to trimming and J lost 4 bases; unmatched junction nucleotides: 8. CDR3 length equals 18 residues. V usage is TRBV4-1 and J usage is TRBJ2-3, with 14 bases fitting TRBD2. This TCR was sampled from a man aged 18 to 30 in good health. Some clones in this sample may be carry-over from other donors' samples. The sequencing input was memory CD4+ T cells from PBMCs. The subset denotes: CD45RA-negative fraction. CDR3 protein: CASSQKMTSGRAADTQYF. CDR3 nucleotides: TGCGCCAGCAGCCAAAAAATGACTAGCGGGAGGGCCGCAGATACGCAGTATTTT.